The 22 T cell receptor beta chains presented below share a single source sample, sequenced in a study of blood T cell repertoires in COVID-19. Libraries were prepared by immunoSEQ multiplex PCR; TCRdb keeps only in-frame clonotypes and omits some of them. Of about 200,000 clones listed, about 80% were seen once; the top ten hold about 8%. The sample taken for sequencing was peripheral blood. The receptors here all came from a woman aged 60-75 years with COVID-19, enrolled during active disease.

The CDR3: CASSSLFYEQYF. DNA of the CDR3: TGTGCCAGCAGTTCTTTGTTCTACGAGCAGTACTTC. This rearrangement joins TRBV28 to TRBJ2-7; D gene uncertain. The CDR3 spans 12 residues. V lost 4 bases and J 3 bases, leaving 7 bases between the germline ends. Germline V gives CDR1 MDHEN, CDR2 SYDVKM.

The rearrangement links TRBV7-2 to TRBJ1-1; perhaps TRBD1 as D (5 bases). Trimming removed 6 bases from V and 6 bases from J, with 20 bases in between. The CDR3 runs 15 residues. The V gene's germline CDR1 is SGHTA and CDR2 FQGNSA. CDR3 protein: CASRFSDTQNAEAFF. Written as DNA, the CDR3 is TGTGCCAGCAGATTCTCGGACACCCAAAACGCTGAAGCTTTCTTT.

The chain joins TRBV21-1 to TRBJ2-3; the table names TRBD2, a call not compared with the DNA. TRBV21-1 is given as a pseudogene. The CDR3 is 21 amino acids. The DNA of the CDR3 is TGTGCCAGCAGCCTTCCCGGGCAGGGGACTAGCGGGGGCCACCAGGGGGATACGCAGTATTTT. Its protein product is CASSLPGQGTSGGHQGDTQYF.

This clone was seen once. The chain couples TRBV27 to TRBJ2-7, with TRBD2 matching 8 bases. The CDR3 runs to 14 residues. Germline V gene data show CDR1 as MNHEY and CDR2 as SMNVEV (reference sequence). With V trimmed by 5 bases and J by 3 bases, 6 bases remained unmatched. The CDR3 is CASSATSGHYEQYF. The DNA for the CDR3 is TGTGCCAGCAGTGCCACTAGCGGACACTACGAGCAGTACTTC.

This clone was detected once. V usage is TRBV6-4 and J usage is TRBJ2-5, with D maybe TRBD1 (6 bases). V gave up 6 bases and J gave up 5 bases, with 16 bases separating them. The CDR3 sequence is 14 residues long. Germline V gives CDR1 MRHNA, CDR2 SNTAGT. The CDR3 loop is CASRTGHWRETQYF. CDR3 coding DNA: TGTGCCAGCAGAACGGGACATTGGAGGGAGACCCAGTACTTC.

The J gene is TRBJ2-7, the V gene TRBV7-3, with 7 bases matching TRBD1. CDR1 and CDR2 (germline): SGHTA, FQGTGA. J was trimmed by 5 bases and V by 6 bases; bases with no gene match: 13. This CDR3 contains 15 residues. CDR3 region: CASRSNNRDRNEQYF. The CDR3 DNA follows: TGTGCCAGCAGATCGAACAACCGGGACAGAAACGAGCAGTACTTC.

The chain carries TRBV10-1 and TRBJ1-1; TRBD1 matches at 7 bases. Trimming cost V 3 bases and J 0 bases; bases outside gene matches: 7. The CDR3 has 16 amino acids. Germline CDR1 WNHNN, CDR2 SYGVQD (reference sequence). The DNA for the CDR3 is TGCGCCAGCAGTGACCGGCAGGGGGTGATGAACACTGAAGCTTTCTTT. Protein sequence: CASSDRQGVMNTEAFF.

A few counts support this clone. V and J are TRBV4-3 and TRBJ1-4; 11 nucleotides match TRBD1. V shed 0 bases, J shed 7 bases, and the junction held 10 bases outside the gene matches. CDR3 size: 18 residues. From germline, CDR1 is LGHNA and CDR2 YSLEER. The CDR3 protein is CASSQEWPGQGAREKLFF. The CDR3 DNA reads TGCGCCAGCAGCCAAGAATGGCCCGGACAGGGGGCGCGTGAAAAACTGTTTTTT.

The rearrangement joins TRBV6-5 to TRBJ2-2; 11 bases are shared with TRBD2. CDR3 length equals 15 residues. CDR1 and CDR2 (germline): MNHEY, SVGAGI. The V segment lost 6 bases and the J segment 9 bases; nucleotides outside the gene matches: 9. CDR3 DNA sequence: TGTGCCAGCAGGCCTACTAGCGGGAGTGTCAGGGAGCTGTTTTTT. Encoded protein: CASRPTSGSVRELFF.

J is TRBJ2-6 and V is TRBV4-3; 10 bases are a match to TRBD2. The V and J ends lost 0 bases and 2 bases, in that order; junction bases with no gene match: 4. Germline loops: CDR1 LGHNA, CDR2 YSLEER. CDR3 size: 18 residues. The CDR3 coding sequence is TGCGCCAGCAGCCAAGAGGCCCTAGCGGGAGCTGGGGCCAACGTCCTGACTTTC. Translation gives CASSQEALAGAGANVLTF.

This chain connects TRBV9 to TRBJ2-2; 8 bases are shared with TRBD2. V was pared by 3 bases and J by 7 bases, with 8 bases of the junction left unmatched. The CDR3 consists of 15 residues. CDR1 SGDLS and CDR2 YYNGEE come from the germline V gene. The CDR3 DNA is TGTGCCAGCAGCGAAATAGCGGGATTGAACGGGGAGCTGTTTTTT. Protein sequence: CASSEIAGLNGELFF. Filled out from reference TRBV9 and TRBJ2-2, the complete variable domain reads DSGVTQTPKHLITATGQRVTLRCSPRSGDLSVYWYQQSLDQGLQFLIQYYNGEERAKGNILERFSAQQFPDLHSELNLSSLELGDSALYFCASSEIAGLNGELFFGEGSRLTVL.

J is TRBJ2-2 and V is TRBV5-1, with 12 bases aligning to TRBD2. Trimming at V came to 4 bases and at J to 6 bases, leaving 7 bases not matched to a gene. The V gene's germline CDR1 is SGHRS and CDR2 YFSETQ. The CDR3 spans 16 residues. CDR3 coding DNA: TGCGCCAGCAGCCCACGACTAGCGGGGGCTTCCGGGGAGCTGTTTTTT. Protein product: CASSPRLAGASGELFF.

Only one count was recorded for this clone. This chain connects TRBV5-8 to TRBJ2-3, with D perhaps TRBD2 (5 bases). The germline V and J ends were trimmed by 4 bases and 0 bases, with 9 bases remaining between them. The V gene's germline CDR1 is SGHTS and CDR2 YDEGEE. The CDR3 spans 14 residues. The CDR3 DNA is TGTGCCAGCAGCGCTGAGCGGAGCACAGATACGCAGTATTTT. This translates into CASSAERSTDTQYF.

The rearrangement joins TRBV7-6 to TRBJ2-2, with D tentatively TRBD2 (5 bases). Trimming took 0 bases from V and 1 from J, leaving 9 bases between them. The CDR3 covers 16 residues. Germline V gives CDR1 SGHVS, CDR2 FNYEAQ. The CDR3 loop is CASSLAPSKNTGELFF. CDR3 sequence (DNA): TGTGCCAGCAGCTTAGCGCCTAGCAAGAACACCGGGGAGCTGTTTTTT.

This clone was recorded once. The rearrangement links TRBV6-1 to TRBJ2-5; D possibly corresponds to TRBD1 (6 bases). The CDR3 contains 15 residues. V lost 0 bases and J lost 5, with 13 bases in between. The germline gives CDR1 MNHNS, CDR2 SASEGT. The CDR3 DNA reads as TGTGCCAGCAGTGAAGCCGGGACACGAGGGGAGACCCAGTACTTC. This gives the protein CASSEAGTRGETQYF.

This rearrangement joins TRBV7-9 to TRBJ1-4, with 7 bases aligning to TRBD1. CDR1 and CDR2 (germline): SEHNR, FQNEAQ (reference sequence). The CDR3 spans 16 residues. Germline trimming cut 3 bases from V and 4 bases from J; bases unmatched to any gene: 8. CDR3 in DNA: TGTGCCAGCAGCTTGGTGCCAGGGGGAGGTAATGAAAAACTGTTTTTT. Protein sequence: CASSLVPGGGNEKLFF.

The chain has TRBV10-1 and TRBJ1-2; 12 bases align to TRBD1. The V segment lost 6 bases and the J segment 8 bases; nucleotides outside the gene matches: 7. Germline V gene lookup returns CDR1 WNHNN and CDR2 SYGVQD (reference sequence). This CDR3 has 14 amino acids. The CDR3 spells CASRVGQGARGYTF. The DNA for the CDR3 is TGCGCCAGCAGGGTGGGACAGGGGGCGCGGGGCTACACCTTC.

This clone was recorded only once. The chain links TRBV14 to TRBJ1-6; TRBD1 might be the D (5 bases). V was cut by 4 bases and J by 7 bases, with 14 bases left in between. Germline CDR1 and CDR2: SGHDN and FVKESK. This CDR3 comprises 15 residues. The chain's CDR3 is CASSRARVGNSPLHF. The CDR3 region has the DNA TGTGCCAGCAGCCGCGCCAGGGTTGGGAATTCACCCCTCCACTTT.

The V call is TRBV10-3, the J call TRBJ1-4; 7 positions agree with TRBD1. This CDR3 spans 16 amino acids. V dropped 2 bases and J dropped 3; count of bases not matched to a gene: 6. From germline, CDR1 is ENHRY and CDR2 SYGVKD. The CDR3 DNA sequence: TGTGCCATCAGTGAGAACCTGGGACAGTCTAATGAAAAACTGTTTTTT. The encoded protein is CAISENLGQSNEKLFF.

This chain connects TRBV19 to TRBJ1-6, with 8 nucleotides matching TRBD1. Germline CDR1 is LNHDA and CDR2 is SQIVND (reference sequence). The J segment lost 6 bases and the V segment lost 4 bases, leaving 8 bases of the junction unmatched. The CDR3 contains 16 residues. The DNA of the CDR3 is TGTGCCAGTAGTACGACAGGGGAATTGGGTAATTCACCCCTCCACTTT. Translated, it gives CASSTTGELGNSPLHF.

The chain recombines TRBV5-6 with TRBJ1-1; TRBD1 matches at 9 bases. This CDR3 region has 15 residues. J was trimmed by 3 bases and V by 4 bases; bases with no gene match: 7. Germline V lookup: CDR1 SGHDT, CDR2 YYEEEE. CDR3 nucleotide sequence: TGTGCCAGCAGCCTGACCGGGACAGGGTACACTGAAGCTTTCTTT. Translated, it gives CASSLTGTGYTEAFF.

This clone was detected only a few times. The chain joins TRBV7-9 to TRBJ2-7; perhaps TRBD1 as D (6 bases). The CDR3 covers 13 residues. The germline V gene encodes CDR1 SEHNR and CDR2 FQNEAQ (reference sequence). V lost 5 bases and J 4 bases, leaving 12 bases between the germline ends. DNA of the CDR3: TGTGCCAGCAGCCCCGGACAGAATTACGAGCAGTACTTC. Translation gives CASSPGQNYEQYF.